The 18 T cell receptor beta chains presented below share a single source sample, sequenced in a study of T cells after yellow fever vaccination. TCRdb called the 5' RACE reads again in MiXCR, with one record for every CDR3 protein. The sample lists a few hundred thousand distinct CDR3 sequences; around 5.3% were seen once. Specimen: CD4+ T cells sorted from PBMCs, collected on the day of the yellow fever booster vaccination. These receptors all come from a young man who received the YFV17D yellow fever vaccine.

The genes are TRBV20-1 and TRBJ2-3; D is unresolved. The V gene lost 5 bases and the J gene lost 3 bases, with 3 bases spanning the gap. Per the germline V gene, CDR1 is DFQATT and CDR2 is SNEGSKA (reference sequence). The CDR3 runs 10 residues. The CDR3 loop is CSARTDTQYF. CDR3 DNA: TGCAGTGCTCGGACAGATACGCAGTATTTT.

This clonotype showed up many times. V gene TRBV7-9 combines with J gene TRBJ1-1; D unclear. Trimming removed 1 base from V and 4 bases from J, with 16 bases in between. Germline V lookup: CDR1 SEHNR, CDR2 FQNEAQ (reference sequence). The CDR3 has 16 residues. The CDR3 sequence: CASSLEGWYGGTEAFF. CDR3 nucleotides: TGTGCCAGCAGCTTAGAAGGGTGGTACGGCGGCACTGAAGCTTTCTTT.

The table lists this clonotype with many counts. The rearrangement links TRBV7-9 to TRBJ1-2; tentatively, D is TRBD1 (5 bases). The germline V gene encodes CDR1 SEHNR and CDR2 FQNEAQ (reference sequence). V lost 5 bases, J lost 8 bases, and 15 bases lay in between. The CDR3 sequence is 13 residues long. This chain's CDR3 is CASSPEGAGGYTF. DNA for the CDR3: TGTGCCAGCAGCCCTGAAGGGGCCGGGGGCTACACCTTC. Based on the CDR3 plus reference TRBV7-9 and TRBJ1-2, the full variable domain is DTGVSQNPRHKITKRGQNVTFRCDPISEHNRLYWYRQTLGQGPEFLTYFQNEAQLEKSRLLSDRFSAERPKGSFSTLEIQRTEQGDSAMYLCASSPEGAGGYTFGSGTRLTVV.

This clonotype was counted between two and nine times. CDR3 amino acids: CASSFGDRVQAFF. The CDR3 nucleotides read TGTGCCAGCAGTTTCGGGGACAGGGTACAGGCTTTCTTT. The rearrangement uses TRBV28 and TRBJ1-1; TRBD1 matches 9 bases. The J segment lost 11 bases and the V segment lost 3 bases, leaving 7 bases of the junction unmatched. The CDR3 extends over 13 amino acids. Per germline, CDR1 MDHEN and CDR2 SYDVKM.

This clonotype was seen at least ten times. This chain links TRBV7-2 with TRBJ1-1; possibly TRBD1 for D (5 bases). V was cut by 0 bases and J by 0 bases, with 11 bases left in between. Germline V gene lookup returns CDR1 SGHTA and CDR2 FQGNSA. The length of the CDR3 is 16 residues. The CDR3 sequence: CASSLAGQGLNTEAFF. CDR3 sequence (DNA): TGTGCCAGCAGCTTAGCGGGGCAGGGCTTGAACACTGAAGCTTTCTTT.

This clonotype was counted only a few times. The chain links TRBV4-3 to TRBJ1-6; D gene uncertain. Germline CDR1 reads LGHNA; CDR2 reads YSLEER. Trimming removed 0 bases from V and 9 bases from J, with 12 bases in between. The CDR3 covers 15 residues. The CDR3 DNA is TGCGCCAGCAGCCAAGATGTTGGTAGGGTTTCACCCCTCCACTTT. Its protein product is CASSQDVGRVSPLHF.

The chain joins TRBV5-1 to TRBJ1-6; 10 bases fit TRBD1. The V segment lost 7 bases and the J segment 13 bases; nucleotides outside the gene matches: 11. Germline assignment: CDR1 SGHRS and CDR2 YFSETQ. The CDR3 is 14 residues long. The CDR3 here is CASGLGQGETPLHF. The CDR3 coding sequence is TGCGCCAGCGGCCTTGGACAGGGGGAAACGCCCCTCCACTTT. The whole variable domain, filled in from reference TRBV5-1 and TRBJ1-6, reads KAGVTQTPRYLIKTRGQQVTLSCSPISGHRSVSWYQQTPGQGLQFLFEYFSETQRNKGNFPGRFSGRQFSNSRSEMNVSTLELGDSALYLCASGLGQGETPLHFGNGTRLTVT.

V gene TRBV6-1 combines with J gene TRBJ2-7, with TRBD1 matching 11 bases. CDR3 length: 15 residues. Germline V gene lookup returns CDR1 MNHNS and CDR2 SASEGT. The J segment lost 2 bases and the V segment lost 6 bases, leaving 6 bases of the junction unmatched. The CDR3 DNA follows: TGTGCCAGCAGCCCCGGGACAGGGGGAGCCTACGAGCAGTACGTC. The encoded protein is CASSPGTGGAYEQYV.

This chain uses TRBV7-2 with TRBJ2-1; 9 bases are a match to TRBD1. CDR1 SGHTA and CDR2 FQGNSA come from the germline V gene. V gave up 0 bases and J gave up 2 bases; unmatched junction bases: 2. This CDR3 comprises 16 residues. Here the CDR3 reads CASSLAWDRAYNEQFF. CDR3 nucleotides: TGTGCCAGCAGCTTAGCCTGGGACAGGGCCTACAATGAGCAGTTCTTC.

This clonotype was counted ten times or more. The J gene is TRBJ2-7, the V gene TRBV12-3 or TRBV12-4; the D is unclear. The CDR3 extends over 14 amino acids. Trimming removed 3 bases from V and 4 bases from J, with 13 bases in between. CDR3 sequence: CASSFGLVRYEQYF. In DNA form, the CDR3 reads TGTGCCAGCAGTTTTGGGCTTGTTCGGTACGAGCAGTACTTC.

This rearrangement joins TRBV4-2 to TRBJ1-6, with unresolved D. The germline V gene has CDR1 LGHNA and CDR2 YNFKEQ. V lost 1 base, J lost 11 bases, and 9 bases lay in between. The CDR3 is made up of 13 amino acids. CDR3 nucleotide sequence: TGTGCCAGCAGCCAAGTAGCCGGGGCACCCCTCCACTTT. Translated: CASSQVAGAPLHF.

This clonotype was observed a few times. This rearrangement joins TRBV6-6 to TRBJ2-7; 7 bases agree with TRBD1. The CDR3 runs 15 residues. V was pared by 6 bases and J by 2 bases, with 10 bases of the junction left unmatched. The V gene's germline CDR1 is MNHNY and CDR2 SVGAGI (reference sequence). CDR3 in DNA: TGTGCCAGCAGCTCGCCGGCGACAGGGACCTACGAGCAGTACTTC. This gives the protein CASSSPATGTYEQYF.

The V and J genes are TRBV6-2 or TRBV6-3 and TRBJ2-1, with TRBD2 identical over 7 bases. Germline loops: CDR1 MNHEY, CDR2 SVGEGT. There are 16 residues in the CDR3. V shed 6 bases, J shed 8 bases, and the junction held 16 bases outside the gene matches. Here the CDR3 reads CASRRPGTTWGHEQFF. The CDR3 coding sequence is TGTGCCAGCAGACGACCAGGGACTACCTGGGGCCATGAGCAGTTCTTC.

At least ten counts were recorded for this clonotype. This chain links TRBV7-9 with TRBJ2-5; D uncertain. The germline V gene has CDR1 SEHNR and CDR2 FQNEAQ (reference sequence). The CDR3 spans 14 residues. V lost 5 bases, J lost 2 bases, and 12 bases lay in between. The CDR3 bases are TGTGCCAGCAGCCTCCGGACCGTTCAAGAGACCCAGTACTTC. Its protein product is CASSLRTVQETQYF. Full variable domain (missing parts from reference TRBV7-9 and TRBJ2-5): DTGVSQNPRHKITKRGQNVTFRCDPISEHNRLYWYRQTLGQGPEFLTYFQNEAQLEKSRLLSDRFSAERPKGSFSTLEIQRTEQGDSAMYLCASSLRTVQETQYFGPGTRLLVL.

Many counts were recorded for this clonotype. This chain links TRBV7-2 with TRBJ1-4, with a tentative D call TRBD1 (5 bases). V dropped 5 bases and J dropped 4 bases, with 17 bases sitting between them. The CDR3 extends over 16 amino acids. In germline, CDR1 is SGHTA, CDR2 FQGNSA. The CDR3 DNA follows: TGTGCCAGCAGCCTCGGGGGGGGGAGCTTTAATGAAAAACTGTTTTTT. Its translation: CASSLGGGSFNEKLFF. The full variable domain, completed using reference TRBV7-2 and TRBJ1-4, is GAGVSQSPSNKVTEKGKDVELRCDPISGHTALYWYRQSLGQGLEFLIYFQGNSAPDKSGLPSDRFSAERTGGSVSTLTIQRTQQEDSAVYLCASSLGGGSFNEKLFFGSGTQLSVL.

This clonotype has ten or more counts. V usage is TRBV29-1 and J usage is TRBJ2-1; tentatively, D is TRBD1 or TRBD2 (5 bases each). Deletions cut 1 base from V and 0 bases from J, with 16 bases between. This CDR3 has 17 residues. Germline CDR1 and CDR2: SQVTM and ANQGSEA. The DNA for the CDR3 is TGCAGCGTTGAAGGCTATCTCGCGAGGGGCTCCTACAATGAGCAGTTCTTC. This encodes CSVEGYLARGSYNEQFF.

There are a few counts of this clonotype. The J gene is TRBJ2-2, the V gene TRBV5-1; 7 bases map to TRBD1. The germline V gene encodes CDR1 SGHRS and CDR2 YFSETQ. The CDR3 spans 15 residues. J lost 3 bases, V lost 4 bases, and 6 bases had no gene match. This CDR3 reads CASSPTGQHTGELFF. The CDR3 coding sequence is TGCGCCAGCAGCCCGACGGGACAGCACACCGGGGAGCTGTTTTTT.

This clonotype came up many times. The chain joins TRBV29-1 to TRBJ2-5; D uncertain. The CDR3 has 13 amino acids. The V and J ends lost 3 bases and 2 bases respectively, with 10 bases between them. CDR1 and CDR2 from the germline V gene are SQVTM and ANQGSEA. The CDR3 nucleotides are TGCAGCGTTGATCTCTGGCCACAAGAGACCCAGTACTTC. Translated, it gives CSVDLWPQETQYF. The full variable domain, with the rest looked up from reference TRBV29-1 and TRBJ2-5, is SAVISQKPSRDICQRGTSLTIQCQVDSQVTMMFWYRQQPGQSLTLIATANQGSEATYESGFVIDKFPISRPNLTFSTLTVSNMSPEDSSIYLCSVDLWPQETQYFGPGTRLLVL.